This T cell receptor (beta chain) derives from a study of T cells in Graves' hyperthyroidism and ophthalmopathy. Whole-study findings and limits: Model predictions of ophthalmopathy came a median about six months before onset. Most clonotypes expanded in thyroid above 0.001 were likewise present in blood.

The ends were cut back, 4 bases at V and 5 bases at J, with 15 bases in the middle. CDR3 length equals 15 residues. CDR1 and CDR2 (germline): SGHRS, YFSETQ. What was amplified from RNA transcripts were TCR beta CDR3 regions. A set of HTBI primers served as the primers for a first-round RT-PCR of the TCR CDR3. Using its own MiXCR run on the multiplex PCR reads, TCRdb lists one record per CDR3 protein. The sample consists of 200,000 to 250,000 distinct CDR3 sequences, roughly 18% of them appearing once. This clonotype was found a few times. Its antigen is as yet unknown. The authors obtained PBMCs from about 9.5 ml of fresh peripheral blood.

This chain connects TRBV5-1 to TRBJ1-4, with D tentatively TRBD1 (6 bases). The sequence was collected from a man over 45 with Graves' hyperthyroidism. Material: blood. The CDR3 DNA reads as TGCGCCAGCAGCCTTAGTGGTACAGGGAATGAAAAACTGTTTTTT. Translation: CASSLSGTGNEKLFF.